A selection of T cell receptor beta chains follows, all from one sample in a study of blood T cell repertoires in COVID-19. Clones were sequenced by immunoSEQ multiplex PCR, and TCRdb holds only the in-frame ones, with some missing. The repertoire holds under 300,000 clones, with 70% to 85% as singletons. The source material was peripheral blood. These receptors all come from a woman aged 80 or over with acute or convalescent COVID-19. Each CDR3 is given with its conserved first and last residue.

CAVGGDSYNQPQHF,TRBV6-6,TRBJ1-5
CASSIVGQGPNQPQHF,TRBV19,TRBJ1-5
CASSPSPPPQEQFF,TRBV28,TRBJ2-1
CASSPQAYSNQPQHF,TRBV6-5,TRBJ1-5
CASSYSGTPNYGYTF,TRBV6-5,TRBJ1-2
CASSLSGYSGELFF,TRBV5-1,TRBJ2-2
CASTVRERLNYGYTF,TRBV19,TRBJ1-2
CAWSVRVGANSNQPQHF,TRBV30,TRBJ1-5
CASTKTGGESPLHF,TRBV7-9,TRBJ1-6
CASREGAGTGELFF,TRBV7-9,TRBJ2-2
CASSHPGGNSYEQYF,TRBV18,TRBJ2-7